Below are 26 T cell receptor beta chains sequenced from a single sample in a study of T cells in Graves' hyperthyroidism and ophthalmopathy. Using RNA transcripts as the source, TCR beta CDR3 regions were amplified. The HTBI primer set was used in a first-round RT-PCR of the TCR CDR3. Each CDR3 protein gets one entry after TCRdb re-called the multiplex PCR reads with MiXCR. Here the sample spans some 600,000 distinct CDR3 sequences, more than 45% being singletons. Material: peripheral blood or thyroid tissue (not recorded which). The receptors shown here come from a woman in her late teens or twenties with Graves' hyperthyroidism.

The CDR3: CSAPFRGRGETQYF. DNA for the CDR3: TGCAGTGCTCCTTTCAGGGGGCGCGGAGAGACCCAGTACTTC. V and J are TRBV20-1 and TRBJ2-5; 8 positions match TRBD1. CDR3 length: 14 residues. Germline CDR1 is DFQATT and CDR2 is SNEGSKA (reference sequence). Trimming removed 5 bases from V and 4 bases from J; junction bases left unmatched: 9.

This clonotype was counted ten times or more. CDR3 nucleotides: TGTGCCAGCAGACAGAGCTATGGCTACACCTTC. This gives the protein CASRQSYGYTF. The chain joins TRBV2 to TRBJ1-2; no clear D. Deletions cut 6 bases from V and 4 bases from J, with 6 bases between. Germline CDR1 is SNHLY and CDR2 is FYNNEI. This CDR3 has 11 residues.

The chain carries TRBV29-1 and TRBJ2-2; 10 bases line up with TRBD1. The CDR3 sequence is 16 residues long. The V gene's germline CDR1 is SQVTM and CDR2 ANQGSEA. Trimming took 5 bases from V and 1 from J; bases not matched to a gene: 7. The CDR3 DNA reads TGCAGCGTTTCGACAGGGGGCGCGATGAACACCGGGGAGCTGTTTTTT. This encodes CSVSTGGAMNTGELFF.

The genes are TRBV19 and TRBJ1-4, with TRBD1 matching over 9 bases. The ends lost 5 bases at V and 10 bases at J; junction bases unmatched: 14. Germline V gives CDR1 LNHDA, CDR2 SQIVND (reference sequence). The CDR3 is 16 amino acids. CDR3 sequence: CASSSTRDRAGGKLFF. In DNA, the CDR3 is TGTGCCAGTAGTTCAACCCGGGACAGGGCAGGTGGAAAACTGTTTTTT.

V and J are TRBV11-2 and TRBJ2-5; 9 positions agree with TRBD2. This CDR3 is 16 amino acids long. The germline CDR1 and CDR2 sequences are SGHAT and FQNNGV. J gave up 1 base and V 6 bases, and 9 bases lay outside the gene matches. DNA of the CDR3: TGTGCCAGCAGTTATTCCGGGACTAGCTTCCAAGAGACCCAGTACTTC. Its protein product is CASSYSGTSFQETQYF.

On this clonotype itself: The final CDR3 position lacks the conserved phenylalanine or tryptophan, pointing to a likely read error. The rearrangement links TRBV7-6 to TRBJ1-2; D is perhaps TRBD1 (5 bases). CDR3 length equals 14 residues. V was shortened by 5 bases and J by 7 bases, with 17 bases between the two germline ends. In germline, CDR1 is SGHVS, CDR2 FNYEAQ. The CDR3 loop reads CASSIPGPGRGYTS. The CDR3 bases are TGTGCCAGCAGCATACCGGGGCCCGGTCGTGGCTACACCTCC.

The rearrangement uses TRBV20-1 and TRBJ2-7; 10 bases map to TRBD2. Germline lookup yields CDR1 DFQATT and CDR2 SNEGSKA (reference sequence). The ends lost 6 bases at V and 3 bases at J; junction bases unmatched: 17. The length of the CDR3 is 17 residues. CDR3 nucleotide sequence: TGCAGTGCCCCGAAATTGGCTAGCGGGAGTATTTACTACGAGCAGTACTTC. Amino acid sequence: CSAPKLASGSIYYEQYF.

The chain recombines TRBV24-1 with TRBJ1-1, with 8 nucleotides matching TRBD1. The J segment lost 7 bases and the V segment lost 3 bases, leaving 0 bases of the junction unmatched. The CDR3 sequence is 12 residues long. The germline V gene encodes CDR1 KGHDR and CDR2 SFDVKD. The CDR3 here is CATSDGTGEAFF. CDR3 coding DNA: TGTGCCACCAGTGATGGGACAGGTGAAGCTTTCTTT.

The J gene is TRBJ2-7, the V gene TRBV7-9, with D tentatively TRBD2 (5 bases). The germline V gene encodes CDR1 SEHNR and CDR2 FQNEAQ (reference sequence). The CDR3 is 15 residues long. Trimming left V 5 bases short and J 5 bases short, with 19 bases between. This CDR3 reads CASSPTRLSGDEQYF. The CDR3 coding sequence is TGTGCCAGCAGCCCGACACGGTTGTCCGGGGACGAGCAGTACTTC.

The chain couples TRBV10-3 to TRBJ1-6; TRBD1 matches 8 bases. The CDR3 runs 15 residues. Trimming took 10 bases from V and 9 from J; bases not matched to a gene: 14. Germline-derived CDR1 and CDR2 are ENHRY and SYGVKD. The CDR3 DNA follows: TGTGCCAGCACAAAGATCACAGGGGGAAGTTCACCCCTCCACTTT. It specifies CASTKITGGSSPLHF.

This clonotype was seen repeatedly, ten times or more. J is TRBJ2-5 and V is TRBV6-6; 7 bases match TRBD2. The germline gives CDR1 MNHNY, CDR2 SVGAGI (reference sequence). After removal of 0 bases from V and 5 bases from J, the junction contained 6 bases not matched to a gene. The CDR3 sequence is 15 residues long. This CDR3 reads CASSYSGGRGETQYF. CDR3 in DNA: TGTGCCAGCAGTTACTCGGGCGGGAGAGGTGAGACCCAGTACTTC.

This clonotype was picked up a small number of times. The CDR3 region has the DNA TGCAGCGTAGGAACAGGACGGAGCACTGAAGCTTTCTTT. The encoded protein is CSVGTGRSTEAFF. V usage is TRBV29-1 and J usage is TRBJ1-1; possible D gene TRBD1, 5 bases. The V end was cut by 6 bases, the J end by 4 bases, with 15 bases between. Germline loops: CDR1 SQVTM, CDR2 ANQGSEA. This CDR3 is 13 amino acids long.

Details on this clonotype: A clone one base away is much larger, so this may be a read error. This chain uses TRBV29-1 with TRBJ2-6; D possibly corresponds to TRBD1 (5 bases). The CDR3 sequence is 16 residues long. The germline gives CDR1 SQVTM, CDR2 ANQGSEA. CDR3 loop: CSAEEVRDSGANVLTF. CDR3 nucleotides: TGCAGCGCTGAAGAGGTCAGGGACTCTGGGGCCAACGTCCTGACTTTC. Full variable domain (remainder filled in from reference TRBV29-1 and TRBJ2-6): SAVISQKPSRDICQRGTSLTIQCQVDSQVTMMFWYRQQPGQSLTLIATANQGSEATYESGFVIDKFPISRPNLTFSTLTVSNMSPEDSSIYLCSAEEVRDSGANVLTFGAGSRLTVL.

In this sample, this clonotype turned up many times. CDR3 sequence (DNA): TGTGCCAGCAGCGAGTCAACTAATGAAAAACTGTTTTTT. Its translation: CASSESTNEKLFF. This sequence joins TRBV10-3 and TRBJ1-4; D gene ambiguous. Germline V gene lookup returns CDR1 ENHRY and CDR2 SYGVKD. The ends were cut back, 10 bases at V and 0 bases at J, with 9 bases in the middle. The CDR3 sequence is 13 residues long.

The J gene is TRBJ1-4, the V gene TRBV2, with D possibly being TRBD1 (5 bases). Deletions cut 6 bases from V and 5 bases from J, with 7 bases between. CDR3 size: 12 residues. Germline CDR1 SNHLY, CDR2 FYNNEI. This CDR3 reads CASRYRNEKLFF. For the CDR3, the DNA is TGTGCCAGCAGATACAGGAATGAAAAACTGTTTTTT. The whole variable domain, filled in from reference TRBV2 and TRBJ1-4, reads EPEVTQTPSHQVTQMGQEVILRCVPISNHLYFYWYRQILGQKVEFLVSFYNNEISEKSEIFDDQFSVERPDGSNFTLKIRSTKLEDSAMYFCASRYRNEKLFFGSGTQLSVL.

This clonotype has only a few counts. This chain uses TRBV20-1 with TRBJ2-7, with 9 nucleotides matching TRBD1. This CDR3 is 14 amino acids long. The germline V gene encodes CDR1 DFQATT and CDR2 SNEGSKA (reference sequence). V lost 2 bases to trimming and J lost 3 bases; unmatched junction nucleotides: 5. CDR3 sequence (DNA): TGCAGTGCTAGACAAACAGGGGGCGGCTACGAGCAGTACTTC. Its protein is CSARQTGGGYEQYF.

With respect to this clonotype: Sequence at one end of the junction differs from germline and may be a read error. The rearrangement links TRBV7-3 to TRBJ2-7; D is unresolved. CDR1 SGHTA and CDR2 FQGTGA come from the germline V gene. There are 14 residues in the CDR3. The CDR3: CASSQVGLPYEQYF. The CDR3 DNA reads as TGCGCCAGCAGCCAAGTGGGTCTTCCCTACGAGCAGTACTTC. Looking up the rest from reference TRBV7-3 and TRBJ2-7 gives the full variable domain: GAGVSQTPSNKVTEKGKYVELRCDPISGHTALYWYRQSLGQGPEFLIYFQGTGAADDSGLPNDRFFAVRPEGSVSTLKIQRTERGDSAVYLCASSQVGLPYEQYFGPGTRLTVT.

The CDR3 bases are TGTGCCACCTACTCCGGAGGCTACACCTTC. It is translated as CATYSGGYTF. The rearrangement links TRBV25-1 to TRBJ1-2; D uncertain. V was trimmed by 10 bases and J by 8 bases, leaving 11 bases between them. There are 10 residues in the CDR3. Germline CDR1 is MGHDK and CDR2 is SYGVNS.

The gene calls are TRBV7-9 and TRBJ1-5; D is perhaps TRBD1 (6 bases). Germline lookup yields CDR1 SEHNR and CDR2 FQNEAQ (reference sequence). The CDR3 totals 14 residues. V lost 9 bases to trimming and J lost 2 bases, with 14 bases between them. CDR3 nucleotide sequence: TGTGCCAGTTACGGGGGGGCAGGCAATCAGCCCCAGCATTTT. It codes for CASYGGAGNQPQHF.

This clonotype was observed at least ten times. The J gene is TRBJ1-2, the V gene TRBV15; 7 bases fit TRBD1. V gave up 0 bases and J gave up 6 bases; unmatched junction bases: 1. The V gene's germline CDR1 is LNHNV and CDR2 YYDKDF (reference sequence). The CDR3 loop spans 13 amino acids. This CDR3 reads CATSREGGDGYTF. In nucleotides, the CDR3 is TGTGCCACCAGCAGAGAAGGGGGCGATGGCTACACCTTC.

The chain is built from TRBV7-3 and TRBJ1-4, with D possibly being TRBD1 (5 bases). Germline-derived CDR1 and CDR2 are SGHTA and FQGTGA. The CDR3 loop spans 16 amino acids. Trimming left V 3 bases short and J 8 bases short, with 19 bases between. The CDR3 region is CASSFMLRDVGEKLFF. For the CDR3, the DNA is TGTGCCAGCAGCTTCATGCTCCGGGACGTCGGGGAAAAACTGTTTTTT.

CDR3 protein: CSASRASGKLFF. The CDR3 bases are TGCAGTGCTAGTAGGGCCTCCGGGAAACTGTTTTTT. The chain joins TRBV20-1 to TRBJ1-4; D call uncertain. Deletions cut 3 bases from V and 11 bases from J, with 13 bases between. Germline V gene sequence: CDR1 DFQATT, CDR2 SNEGSKA (reference sequence). This CDR3 comprises 12 residues.

About this clonotype itself: At one boundary the junction diverges from the germline segment, which might be a read error. The V and J genes are TRBV2 and TRBJ2-6; D not certain. Germline V CDR1 and CDR2: SNHLY, FYNNEI. CDR3 length: 9 amino acids. The CDR3 coding sequence is TGCGCCAGCACCAATGACCTGACTTTC. Protein sequence: CASTNDLTF.

V gene TRBV7-9 combines with J gene TRBJ1-2; perhaps TRBD1 as D (5 bases). Trimming removed 5 bases at V and 4 bases at J, with 14 bases between. Looked up from germline, CDR1 is SEHNR and CDR2 is FQNEAQ (reference sequence). The CDR3 covers 14 residues. The CDR3 DNA sequence: TGTGCCAGCAGCCTCAGCGGGGGGGGCTATGGCTACACCTTC. It yields the protein CASSLSGGGYGYTF. Supplemented by reference TRBV7-9 and TRBJ1-2, the full variable domain reads DTGVSQNPRHKITKRGQNVTFRCDPISEHNRLYWYRQTLGQGPEFLTYFQNEAQLEKSRLLSDRFSAERPKGSFSTLEIQRTEQGDSAMYLCASSLSGGGYGYTFGSGTRLTVV.

There are many counts of this clonotype. The rearrangement joins TRBV10-3 to TRBJ2-7; 14 bases are shared with TRBD2. This CDR3 is 16 amino acids long. Per the germline V gene, CDR1 is ENHRY and CDR2 is SYGVKD. V shed 6 bases, J shed 1 base, and the junction held 5 bases outside the gene matches. As DNA, the CDR3 is TGTGCCATCAGGGGACTAGCGGGAGAGAGTTCCTACGAGCAGTACTTC. Amino acids: CAIRGLAGESSYEQYF.

A word on this clonotype: A read error may be the cause here, since a much bigger clone is one base away. This chain links TRBV2 with TRBJ1-1; 10 nucleotides agree with TRBD1. The CDR3 has 12 amino acids. Germline assignment: CDR1 SNHLY and CDR2 FYNNEI. The J segment lost 9 bases and the V segment lost 8 bases, leaving 6 bases of the junction unmatched. CDR3 in amino acids: CASGTGALKAFF. DNA for the CDR3: TGTGCCAGCGGGACAGGGGCGCTTAAAGCTTTCTTT.